This TCR beta chain derives from a study of blood T cells in healthy people across ages. Trimming took 4 bases from V and 0 from J; bases not matched to a gene: 9. The CDR3 spans 18 residues. Germline lookup yields CDR1 SGDLS and CDR2 YYNGEE. Samples each had at least 5 micrograms of total RNA extracted. This clonotype has a count of ten or more. No antigen is known for it. Primers used in a second PCR of roughly 6 to 11 cycles were a sample-barcoded 5' primer and a J-beta primer mix. TCRdb recomputed calls from the 5' RACE reads with MiXCR, one row per CDR3 protein. Altogether 590,000 or so distinct CDR3 sequences are present, about 30% being singletons, with the ten largest covering approximately 15%. Study-wide results and limits: Estimated diversity, derived from one million T cells, was regarded as an underestimate.

Sequenced sample: blood. The rearrangement joins TRBV9 to TRBJ1-6; 8 bases are shared with TRBD1. The source is a woman older than 75 in good health. CDR3 region: CASSLGQGDGSYNSPLHF. The CDR3 DNA reads as TGTGCCAGCAGCCTAGGACAGGGAGATGGCTCCTATAATTCACCCCTCCACTTT.